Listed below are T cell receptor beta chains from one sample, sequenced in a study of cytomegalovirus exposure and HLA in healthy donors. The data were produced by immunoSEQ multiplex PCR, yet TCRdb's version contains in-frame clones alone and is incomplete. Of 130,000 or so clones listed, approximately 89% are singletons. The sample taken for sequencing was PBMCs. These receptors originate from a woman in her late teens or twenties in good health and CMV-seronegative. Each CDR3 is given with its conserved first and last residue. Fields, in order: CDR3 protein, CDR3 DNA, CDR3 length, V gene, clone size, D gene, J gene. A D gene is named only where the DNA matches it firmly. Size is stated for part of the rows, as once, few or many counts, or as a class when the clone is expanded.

CDR3: CASTPAGAFTEAFF; DNA: TGCGCCAGCACCCCGGCGGGGGCGTTCACTGAAGCTTTCTTT; length: 14; V: TRBV4-1; size: -; D: -; J: TRBJ1-1
CDR3: CASSASRGQGLAEAFF; DNA: TGTGCCAGCAGCGCGTCTCGAGGACAGGGTCTGGCTGAAGCTTTCTTT; length: 16; V: TRBV5-4; size: -; D: TRBD1; J: TRBJ1-1
CDR3: CASSKGGRTEAFF; DNA: TGTGCCAGTAGTAAAGGGGGAAGGACTGAAGCTTTCTTT; length: 13; V: TRBV19; size: -; D: -; J: TRBJ1-1
CDR3: CASSVDGRGYTF; DNA: TGTGCCAGCAGCGTAGACGGTAGAGGCTACACCTTC; length: 12; V: TRBV9; size: -; D: -; J: TRBJ1-2
CDR3: CASSFRVRNTEAFF; DNA: TGTGCCAGCAGTTTCAGGGTCCGGAACACTGAAGCTTTCTTT; length: 14; V: TRBV6-5; size: -; D: -; J: TRBJ1-1
CDR3: CASSQDGQRELGANVLTF; DNA: TGCGCCAGCAGCCAAGATGGACAGCGTGAGTTGGGGGCCAACGTCCTGACTTTC; length: 18; V: TRBV4-1; size: -; D: -; J: TRBJ2-6
CDR3: CASSLQGGSFSYEQYF; DNA: TGCGCCAGCAGCTTGCAAGGGGGCTCCTTCTCCTACGAGCAGTACTTC; length: 16; V: TRBV5-1; size: -; D: TRBD1; J: TRBJ2-7
CDR3: CATSRVTTAAQHF; DNA: TGTGCCACCAGCAGAGTAACGACAGCCGCCCAGCATTTT; length: 13; V: TRBV15; size: once; D: -; J: TRBJ1-5
CDR3: CASSSRQERIYNEQFF; DNA: TGTGCCAGCAGCTCCCGACAGGAACGTATATACAATGAGCAGTTCTTC; length: 16; V: TRBV13; size: -; D: -; J: TRBJ2-1
CDR3: CASSQSSASYNEKLFF; DNA: TGCGCCAGCAGCCAATCTTCTGCCTCCTATAATGAAAAACTGTTTTTT; length: 16; V: TRBV4-1; size: -; D: -; J: TRBJ1-4
CDR3: CASRLGGAGYGYTF; DNA: TGTGCCAGCAGACTAGGGGGGGCCGGCTATGGCTACACCTTC; length: 14; V: TRBV27; size: -; D: -; J: TRBJ1-2
CDR3: CTSSQVPSQGLAGGHDNEQFF; DNA: TGCACCAGCAGCCAAGTGCCGAGTCAGGGACTAGCGGGGGGCCACGACAATGAGCAGTTCTTC; length: 21; V: TRBV1; size: -; D: -; J: TRBJ2-1
CDR3: CASSQTGGADVQYF; DNA: TGTGCCAGCAGCCAAACTGGGGGGGCCGATGTGCAGTACTTC; length: 14; V: TRBV7-9; size: -; D: -; J: TRBJ2-5
CDR3: CASSRTGPLQPQHF; DNA: TGTGCCAGCAGTCGGACAGGGCCGCTTCAGCCCCAGCATTTT; length: 14; V: TRBV6-6; size: -; D: TRBD1; J: TRBJ1-5
CDR3: CASSLVAGGQGVPAF; DNA: TGTGCCAGCAGCTTAGTGGCTGGGGGACAGGGGGTCCCCGCCTTC; length: 15; V: TRBV7-2; size: -; D: TRBD1; J: TRBJ1-2
CDR3: CASSQGQGFHEQFF; DNA: TGCGCCAGCAGTCAAGGACAGGGATTCCATGAGCAGTTCTTC; length: 14; V: TRBV23-1; size: -; D: TRBD1; J: TRBJ2-1
CDR3: CASSQATSGGYEQYF; DNA: TGCGCCAGCAGTCAAGCCACTAGCGGGGGCTACGAGCAGTACTTC; length: 15; V: TRBV23-1; size: -; D: TRBD2; J: TRBJ2-7
CDR3: CASMGQGWTTEAFF; DNA: TGCGCCAGCATGGGACAGGGTTGGACAACTGAAGCTTTCTTT; length: 14; V: TRBV5-1; size: -; D: TRBD1; J: TRBJ1-1
CDR3: CASSKLAGGNEQYF; DNA: TGTGCCAGCTCAAAACTAGCGGGGGGGAACGAGCAGTACTTC; length: 14; V: TRBV7-9; size: -; D: TRBD2; J: TRBJ2-7
CDR3: CASSPGGSHNYGYTF; DNA: TGTGCCAGCAGCCCCGGGGGATCCCATAACTATGGCTACACCTTC; length: 15; V: TRBV5-6; size: -; D: -; J: TRBJ1-2
CDR3: CASSVDRGVVTDTQYF; DNA: TGTGCCAGCAGTGTAGACAGGGGAGTAGTAACAGATACGCAGTATTTT; length: 16; V: TRBV25-1; size: -; D: TRBD1; J: TRBJ2-3
CDR3: CASSESSSGGYEQYF; DNA: TGCGCCAGCAGTGAGTCGAGTAGCGGGGGCTACGAGCAGTACTTC; length: 15; V: TRBV10-2; size: -; D: TRBD2; J: TRBJ2-7
CDR3: CASSAPDRRSYF; DNA: TGTGCCAGCAGTGCCCCGGACAGGAGGTCGTACTTC; length: 12; V: TRBV28; size: -; D: TRBD1; J: TRBJ2-7
CDR3: CASIVGQGGYEQYF; DNA: TGTGCCAGCATAGTGGGACAGGGGGGCTACGAGCAGTACTTC; length: 14; V: TRBV6-1; size: few; D: TRBD1; J: TRBJ2-7
CDR3: CASSPVVDEQFF; DNA: TGTGCCAGCAGCCCAGTCGTGGATGAGCAGTTCTTC; length: 12; V: TRBV7-9; size: -; D: -; J: TRBJ2-1
CDR3: CASPVTGNTIYF; DNA: TGCGCCAGCCCTGTTACTGGAAACACCATATATTTT; length: 12; V: TRBV4-1; size: -; D: -; J: TRBJ1-3
CDR3: CASSLPPYGYTF; DNA: TGTGCCAGTAGTCTCCCTCCCTATGGCTACACCTTC; length: 12; V: TRBV19; size: -; D: -; J: TRBJ1-2
CDR3: CASKPQQGSAQPQHF; DNA: TGTGCCAGCAAGCCCCAACAGGGATCCGCTCAGCCCCAGCATTTT; length: 15; V: TRBV6-5; size: -; D: -; J: TRBJ1-5
CDR3: CASSPPVTDTQYF; DNA: TGTGCCAGCAGCCCTCCAGTCACAGATACGCAGTATTTT; length: 13; V: TRBV9; size: -; D: -; J: TRBJ2-3
CDR3: CASSLNRAETQYF; DNA: TGCGCCAGCAGCTTAAACAGGGCAGAGACCCAGTACTTC; length: 13; V: TRBV5-1; size: -; D: -; J: TRBJ2-5
CDR3: CASSLNLEGPIATQYF; DNA: TGTGCCAGCAGCTTGAATTTAGAGGGTCCCATCGCGACCCAGTACTTC; length: 16; V: TRBV5-6; size: -; D: -; J: TRBJ2-5
CDR3: CASRLDRDSISGNTIYF; DNA: TGTGCCAGTAGACTTGATCGTGACAGCATCTCTGGAAACACCATATATTTT; length: 17; V: TRBV19; size: -; D: -; J: TRBJ1-3
CDR3: CATHRGVGEKLFF; DNA: TGTGCCACCCACAGGGGAGTAGGTGAAAAACTGTTTTTT; length: 13; V: TRBV6-9; size: once; D: TRBD1; J: TRBJ1-4
CDR3: CASSQVGLFTDTQYF; DNA: TGCGCCAGCAGCCAAGTGGGACTTTTCACAGATACGCAGTATTTT; length: 15; V: TRBV4-1; size: -; D: -; J: TRBJ2-3
CDR3: CASSQTDATGELFF; DNA: TGTGCCAGCAGCCAAACAGACGCCACCGGGGAGCTGTTTTTT; length: 14; V: TRBV7-3; size: -; D: -; J: TRBJ2-2
CDR3: CASSDLAGATDTQYF; DNA: TGTGCCAGCAGTGATCTGGCGGGTGCCACAGATACGCAGTATTTT; length: 15; V: TRBV2; size: -; D: -; J: TRBJ2-3
CDR3: CAISADSYGYTF; DNA: TGTGCCATCAGTGCGGACAGCTATGGCTACACCTTC; length: 12; V: TRBV10-3; size: medium-sized; D: -; J: TRBJ1-2
CDR3: CASSQAGLAAYNEQFF; DNA: TGTGCCAGCAGTCAGGCCGGACTAGCGGCCTACAATGAGCAGTTCTTC; length: 16; V: TRBV2; size: once; D: TRBD2; J: TRBJ2-1
CDR3: CASSQRSGEQYF; DNA: TGTGCCAGCAGCCAAAGGTCAGGGGAGCAGTACTTC; length: 12; V: TRBV6-1; size: -; D: -; J: TRBJ2-7
CDR3: CASLSGGAADTQYF; DNA: TGTGCCAGCTTAAGCGGGGGGGCCGCAGATACGCAGTATTTT; length: 14; V: TRBV6-1; size: -; D: TRBD2; J: TRBJ2-3
CDR3: CASGPGGNTEAFF; DNA: TGTGCCAGCGGGCCCGGTGGGAACACTGAAGCTTTCTTT; length: 13; V: TRBV7-3; size: -; D: -; J: TRBJ1-1
CDR3: CASKKVCGSEENQPQHF; DNA: TGTGCCAGCAAAAAAGTTTGTGGTAGCGAAGAAAATCAGCCCCAGCATTTT; length: 17; V: TRBV7-3; size: -; D: -; J: TRBJ1-5
CDR3: CASSVGDSPYEQYF; DNA: TGTGCCAGCAGCGTAGGGGACAGTCCCTACGAGCAGTACTTC; length: 14; V: TRBV9; size: -; D: TRBD1; J: TRBJ2-7
CDR3: CASSGLTVTDTQYF; DNA: TGTGCCAGCAGCGGGTTGACAGTGACAGATACGCAGTATTTT; length: 14; V: TRBV9; size: -; D: -; J: TRBJ2-3
CDR3: CASSPYGSGGAGTQYF; DNA: TGTGCCAGCAGCCCATATGGTAGCGGGGGGGCGGGTACGCAGTATTTT; length: 16; V: TRBV7-6; size: -; D: TRBD2; J: TRBJ2-3
CDR3: CASSLVQGMDEQFF; DNA: TGTGCCAGCAGCTTAGTTCAGGGGATGGATGAGCAGTTCTTC; length: 14; V: TRBV7-3; size: -; D: -; J: TRBJ2-1
CDR3: CASSAPGNSYNEQFF; DNA: TGTGCCAGCAGTGCCCCAGGGAACTCCTACAATGAGCAGTTCTTC; length: 15; V: TRBV6-1; size: -; D: -; J: TRBJ2-1
CDR3: CRAQGSQPQHF; DNA: TGCAGGGCACAGGGGTCTCAGCCCCAGCATTTT; length: 11; V: TRBV20-1; size: -; D: TRBD1; J: TRBJ1-5
CDR3: CASSLYRNQPQHF; DNA: TGTGCCAGCAGCTTATATCGCAATCAGCCCCAGCATTTT; length: 13; V: TRBV7-8; size: -; D: -; J: TRBJ1-5
CDR3: CASSPKFGTGDQETQYF; DNA: TGTGCCAGCAGCCCCAAATTCGGGACAGGGGATCAAGAGACCCAGTACTTC; length: 17; V: TRBV11-1; size: -; D: TRBD1; J: TRBJ2-5
CDR3: CASRPGSGNTIYF; DNA: TGCGCCAGCAGGCCCGGCTCTGGAAACACCATATATTTT; length: 13; V: TRBV10-2; size: -; D: -; J: TRBJ1-3
CDR3: CASLPQGYTEAFF; DNA: TGTGCCAGCCTGCCACAGGGGTACACTGAAGCTTTCTTT; length: 13; V: TRBV6-1; size: -; D: TRBD1; J: TRBJ1-1
CDR3: CASSPPQGYNEQFF; DNA: TGTGCCAGCTCACCACCCCAGGGTTACAATGAGCAGTTCTTC; length: 14; V: TRBV18; size: once; D: -; J: TRBJ2-1